These 19 T cell receptor beta chains originate from one sample sequenced in a study of HIV-infected patients and healthy controls. No cell fractionation was done, so the repertoire covers all unsorted peripheral blood T cells. Around 450 ng RNA was reverse transcribed with alpha and beta constant-region primers. Alpha and beta chain libraries were made separately by chain-specific third strand synthesis with multiplexing indices. One entry per CDR3 protein, called by TCRdb with MiXCR from the 5' RACE reads. Here the sample spans about 8,500 distinct CDR3 sequences, approximately 5% being singletons. Input material: blood. The receptors shown here come from an adult in good health.

This clonotype was seen a few times. This chain links TRBV7-2 with TRBJ2-3; 10 bases align to TRBD2. CDR1 is SGHTA, CDR2 FQGNSA, per germline. Trimming at V came to 5 bases and at J to 1 base, leaving 6 bases not matched to a gene. This CDR3 region has 16 residues. CDR3 sequence reads: CASSLSSGRGTDTQYF. The CDR3 DNA follows: TGTGCCAGCAGCCTGTCTAGCGGGAGAGGCACAGATACGCAGTATTTT.

Many counts were recorded for this clonotype. The chain links TRBV7-2 to TRBJ2-7; TRBD1 aligns across 7 bases. Germline V gene lookup returns CDR1 SGHTA and CDR2 FQGNSA. CDR3 length equals 14 residues. The V gene end was trimmed by 2 bases and the J gene end by 4 bases; junction bases not matched to a gene: 5. The CDR3 spells CASSLFGRGYEQYF. DNA of the CDR3: TGTGCCAGCAGCTTATTCGGCAGGGGGTACGAGCAGTACTTC. The complete variable domain, with remaining parts taken from reference TRBV7-2 and TRBJ2-7, reads GAGVSQSPSNKVTEKGKDVELRCDPISGHTALYWYRQSLGQGLEFLIYFQGNSAPDKSGLPSDRFSAERTGGSVSTLTIQRTQQEDSAVYLCASSLFGRGYEQYFGPGTRLTVT.

By sample fraction, this clonotype is medium-sized (0.01 to 0.1%). V usage is TRBV28 and J usage is TRBJ1-3, with D perhaps TRBD1 (5 bases). The germline CDR1 and CDR2 sequences are MDHEN and SYDVKM. The CDR3 covers 13 residues. Trimming took 3 bases from V and 7 from J, leaving 10 bases between them. The CDR3 coding sequence is TGTGCCAGCAGTTTCAGGGTTATGAACACCATATATTTT. It is translated as CASSFRVMNTIYF.

This clonotype is labeled as medium-sized (0.01 to 0.1%). The chain combines TRBV5-1 with TRBJ2-3, with 8 bases fitting TRBD2. V gave up 1 base and J gave up 1 base; unmatched junction bases: 8. Germline V gene lookup returns CDR1 SGHRS and CDR2 YFSETQ. CDR3 length: 17 residues. CDR3 nucleotides: TGCGCCAGCAGCTTGCGGGGGGGGCCTATCGGCACAGATACGCAGTATTTT. Amino acid sequence: CASSLRGGPIGTDTQYF.

In this sample, this clonotype turned up many times. The chain joins TRBV6-5 to TRBJ1-5; unclear D gene. V lost 7 bases and J lost 3, with 10 bases in between. This CDR3 has 13 residues. Per germline, CDR1 MNHEY and CDR2 SVGAGI. DNA of the CDR3: TGTGCCAGCAAGGGAGCCGCCAATCAGCCCCAGCATTTT. Translating gives CASKGAANQPQHF.

This clonotype occurred a few times. The chain combines TRBV7-9 with TRBJ1-2; D unresolved. The V end was cut by 1 base, the J end by 6 bases, with 9 bases between. Looked up from germline, CDR1 is SEHNR and CDR2 is FQNEAQ (reference sequence). The length of the CDR3 is 13 residues. CDR3 nucleotide sequence: TGTGCCAGCAGCTTAGGCCGTGGCGATGGCTACACCTTC. This encodes CASSLGRGDGYTF.

This sequence joins TRBV11-1 and TRBJ2-1; TRBD2 might be the D (5 bases). Trimming stripped 4 bases from V and 5 bases from J, with 12 bases between. Germline lookup yields CDR1 SGHAT and CDR2 FQDESV (reference sequence). CDR3 length equals 14 residues. This CDR3 is CASSWTGPNNEQFF. The CDR3 DNA follows: TGTGCCAGCAGCTGGACTGGCCCCAACAATGAGCAGTTCTTC.

This clonotype showed up just a few times. This CDR3 is CASSFAGSSSYNEQFF. As DNA, the CDR3 is TGTGCCAGCAGCTTTGCGGGATCTAGCTCCTACAATGAGCAGTTCTTC. The chain links TRBV7-2 to TRBJ2-1; the D gene is possibly TRBD2 (6 bases). The germline gives CDR1 SGHTA, CDR2 FQGNSA. The CDR3 spans 16 residues. Trimming removed 3 bases at V and 0 bases at J, with 12 bases between.

By sample fraction, this clonotype is medium-sized. The V call is TRBV27, the J call TRBJ2-3; D is unclear. V shed 2 bases and J shed 2 bases, with 17 bases lying between them. This CDR3 is 17 amino acids long. In germline, CDR1 is MNHEY, CDR2 SMNVEV (reference sequence). The DNA for the CDR3 is TGTGCCAGCAGTTTACTACAACCCGAAGGGCTCACAGATACGCAGTATTTT. Translation: CASSLLQPEGLTDTQYF.

By share, this clonotype ranks as medium-sized. The chain couples TRBV5-1 to TRBJ1-1; D is possibly TRBD1 (5 bases). Trimming left V 0 bases short and J 1 base short, with 13 bases between. The CDR3 extends over 16 amino acids. Looked up from germline, CDR1 is SGHRS and CDR2 is YFSETQ. The CDR3 DNA reads as TGCGCCAGCAGCTTGGGTCTTGGGACGGGGAACACTGAAGCTTTCTTT. Its translation: CASSLGLGTGNTEAFF.

This chain joins TRBV7-2 and TRBJ2-5; D is unclear. The V gene's germline CDR1 is SGHTA and CDR2 FQGNSA. V lost 1 base, J lost 2 bases, and 8 bases lay in between. The length of the CDR3 is 14 residues. CDR3 amino acids: CASSLGARQETQYF. Written as DNA, the CDR3 is TGTGCCAGCAGCTTAGGTGCCAGACAAGAGACCCAGTACTTC.

By share, this clonotype ranks as medium-sized. The V and J genes are TRBV25-1 and TRBJ1-1, with D uncertain. Trimming took 4 bases from V and 6 from J, leaving 6 bases between them. The CDR3 loop spans 11 amino acids. Germline V lookup: CDR1 MGHDK, CDR2 SYGVNS. In DNA, the CDR3 is TGTGCCAGCAGTGGTTTCGCTGAAGCTTTCTTT. It yields the protein CASSGFAEAFF.

By proportion, this clonotype is medium-sized (0.01 to 0.1%). The chain carries TRBV7-8 and TRBJ1-2; 8 bases are a match to TRBD1. CDR3 length: 19 amino acids. CDR1 SGHVS and CDR2 FQNEAQ come from the germline V gene. V was clipped by 1 base and J by 6 bases; unmatched bases: 19. The CDR3 DNA reads as TGTGCCAGCAGCTTAGAAAGAGGGGGCAGGGGGCGCGGATCAGATGGCTACACCTTC. Protein sequence: CASSLERGGRGRGSDGYTF.

This clonotype rates as medium-sized. This sequence joins TRBV4-1 and TRBJ1-2, with D uncertain. The CDR3 has 16 residues. Trimming removed 3 bases from V and 4 bases from J, with 18 bases in between. Germline V gene lookup returns CDR1 MGHRA and CDR2 YSYEKL. CDR3 region: CASSHTVETPVYGYTF. The CDR3 bases are TGCGCCAGCAGCCACACGGTTGAGACACCTGTCTATGGCTACACCTTC.

This clonotype was observed a handful of times. The V gene is TRBV5-4, the J gene TRBJ2-1; D gene uncertain. The CDR3 contains 14 residues. The germline V gene has CDR1 SGHNT and CDR2 YYREEE (reference sequence). Trimming left V 6 bases short and J 1 base short, with 11 bases between. CDR3 nucleotides: TGTGCCAGCAACAACCGAACATCCTACAATGAGCAGTTCTTC. Its protein is CASNNRTSYNEQFF.

In this sample, this clonotype is medium-sized (0.01 to 0.1%). The gene calls are TRBV12-3 or TRBV12-4 and TRBJ2-5; 9 bases agree with TRBD1. V shed 7 bases, J shed 1 base, and the junction held 7 bases outside the gene matches. The CDR3 extends over 15 amino acids. CDR3 sequence reads: CASKTGGSAQETQYF. The CDR3 nucleotides are TGTGCCAGCAAAACAGGGGGCTCGGCCCAAGAGACCCAGTACTTC.

By sample share, this clonotype is large. The chain is built from TRBV28 and TRBJ2-3; D is unclear. V was trimmed by 2 bases and J by 0 bases, leaving 15 bases between them. Germline CDR1 is MDHEN and CDR2 is SYDVKM. The CDR3 runs 17 residues. Written as DNA, the CDR3 is TGTGCCAGCAGTTTAGAGCTACTGGGTACTAGCACAGATACGCAGTATTTT. Its protein product is CASSLELLGTSTDTQYF.

The chain links TRBV28 to TRBJ2-5, with D perhaps assigned TRBD1 or TRBD2 (5 bases each). Germline CDR1 and CDR2: MDHEN and SYDVKM. The V and J ends lost 2 bases and 5 bases respectively, with 18 bases between them. The CDR3 spans 16 residues. The CDR3, as DNA: TGTGCCAGCAGTTTAGTTGGGACCGGCTCGGGGGAGACCCAGTACTTC. Amino acids: CASSLVGTGSGETQYF. The entire variable domain, with the rest obtained from reference TRBV28 and TRBJ2-5, is as follows: DVKVTQSSRYLVKRTGEKVFLECVQDMDHENMFWYRQDPGLGLRLIYFSYDVKMKEKGDIPEGYSVSREKKERFSLILESASTNQTSMYLCASSLVGTGSGETQYFGPGTRLLVL.

This clonotype was observed many times. The chain recombines TRBV28 with TRBJ2-7; D tentatively fits TRBD1 or TRBD2 (5 bases each). Germline CDR1 is MDHEN and CDR2 is SYDVKM. This CDR3 comprises 15 residues. The ends were cut back, 5 bases at V and 2 bases at J, with 16 bases in the middle. CDR3 sequence: CASSRPGTAAYEQYF. In DNA, the CDR3 is TGTGCCAGCAGTCGCCCGGGGACCGCCGCCTACGAGCAGTACTTC.